A single sample gave rise to the 5 T cell receptor beta chains below, sequenced in a study of blood T cell repertoires in COVID-19. Sequencing used immunoSEQ multiplex PCR; TCRdb keeps in-frame clones, though not all of them. Of 200,000 to 300,000 clones in the sample, 86% are singletons; the top ten hold over 2%. Input material: PBMCs or T cells enriched from blood (not recorded which). The receptors were gathered from a woman between 18 and 30 years old who had recovered from COVID-19.

The rearrangement uses TRBV11-2 and TRBJ2-7; 7 nucleotides agree with TRBD1. Germline V lookup: CDR1 SGHAT, CDR2 FQNNGV. The ends lost 3 bases at V and 3 bases at J; junction bases unmatched: 20. This CDR3 is built from 19 residues. CDR3 DNA sequence: TGTGCCAGCAGCTTCACCCTTGGGACAGTCCCTAAGGAGTACTACGAGCAGTACTTC. Amino acids: CASSFTLGTVPKEYYEQYF.

V gene TRBV14 combines with J gene TRBJ2-7, with TRBD2 matching over 8 bases. The CDR3 contains 16 residues. V lost 1 base to trimming and J lost 2 bases; unmatched junction nucleotides: 7. Germline V gene lookup returns CDR1 SGHDN and CDR2 FVKESK. The CDR3 coding sequence is TGTGCCAGCAGCCAAGTTCGAGCGGGGGCCACCTACGAGCAGTACTTC. It specifies CASSQVRAGATYEQYF. Looking up the rest from reference TRBV14 and TRBJ2-7 gives the full variable domain: EAGVTQFPSHSVIEKGQTVTLRCDPISGHDNLYWYRRVMGKEIKFLLHFVKESKQDESGMPNNRFLAERTGGTYSTLKVQPAELEDSGVYFCASSQVRAGATYEQYFGPGTRLTVT.

The rearrangement uses TRBV21-1 and TRBJ2-2; the D segment call TRBD1 is taken from the table without a DNA check. TRBV21-1 is classified as a pseudogene. The CDR3 has 13 residues. The CDR3 DNA reads TGTGCCAGCATACGACAGTCCACCGGGGAGCTGTTTTTT. Protein sequence: CASIRQSTGELFF.

This clone came up a few times. This chain connects TRBV2 to TRBJ2-1; 12 bases are shared with TRBD2. The CDR3 length is 18 residues. V lost 4 bases, J lost 1 base, and 8 bases stayed unmatched. CDR1 and CDR2 from the germline V gene are SNHLY and FYNNEI. CDR3 in DNA: TGTGCCAGCAGTGGGCCTAGCGGGAGGGCCTGGTCCTACAATGAGCAGTTCTTC. This encodes CASSGPSGRAWSYNEQFF.

The V call is TRBV28, the J call TRBJ2-1; 9 bases line up with TRBD2. V lost 3 bases to trimming and J lost 11 bases; unmatched junction nucleotides: 23. Germline V gene data show CDR1 as MDHEN and CDR2 as SYDVKM. The CDR3 covers 19 residues. The CDR3 DNA is TGTGCCAGCAGTTTTGGGAGACTAGCGGCCATCCTGATCTACTACAAGCAGTTCTTC. It translates to CASSFGRLAAILIYYKQFF.